These T cell receptor beta chains were read from a single sample in a study of molecular identifiers for immune sequencing clone quantification. TCRdb analysed the PCR reads with MiXCR anew, one entry per CDR3 protein. The table shows about 320,000 distinct CDR3 sequences, with over 20% occurring only once. Sequencing used naive CD8+ T cells from blood, with Jurkat cell RNA spiked in. The source of these receptors is a human donor in good health. Some libraries in this study had Jurkat cell RNA spiked in. Both conserved end residues are part of each CDR3. D genes are given only for firm matches. Part of the rows lack a size; the others show once, few, many or a class for expanded clones.

d_call	v_call	j_call	clone_size	cdr3_nt	cdr3_aa
.	TRBV29-1	TRBJ2-2	many	TGCAGCGTTGAAGATCCCAGGGGTTTCCCCGGGGAGCTGTTTTTT	CSVEDPRGFPGELFF
.	TRBV28	TRBJ2-3	few	TGTGCCAGCAGTGTCACCCAGACTGTGTTGGCAGATACGCAGTATTTT	CASSVTQTVLADTQYF
TRBD1	TRBV20-1	TRBJ2-5	many	TGCAGTGCTGACGGGACAGGCGACCAAGAGACCCAGTACTTC	CSADGTGDQETQYF
TRBD1	TRBV20-1	TRBJ1-5	many	TGCAGTGCTCAAGACAGGGACCCCTATAACGGCAATCAGCCCCAGCATTTT	CSAQDRDPYNGNQPQHF
TRBD2	TRBV19	TRBJ2-5	few	TGTGCCAGTAGTATCTCTAGCGGGGGGTCGCAAGAGACCCAGTACTTC	CASSISSGGSQETQYF
.	TRBV14	TRBJ1-1	many	TGTGCCAGCAGCCATACGGGCCTTAACACTGAAGCTTTCTTT	CASSHTGLNTEAFF
TRBD2	TRBV4-3	TRBJ2-1	.	TGCGCCAGCAGCCAAAAGGTTGCTAGCGGGGGGAACAATGAGCAGTTCTTC	CASSQKVASGGNNEQFF
TRBD1	TRBV9	TRBJ2-7	many	TGTGCCAGCAGCGTAGCCAGCGGACAGGGCCACGAGCAGTACTTC	CASSVASGQGHEQYF
.	TRBV7-2	TRBJ1-3	.	TGTGCCAGCAGCTTCTTTATCGACGGTTCTCGCTCCGCAAACACCATATATTTT	CASSFFIDGSRSANTIYF
TRBD1	TRBV25-1	TRBJ2-7	many	TGTGCCAGCTCATGGACAGGGATCTCCTACGAGCAGTACTTC	CASSWTGISYEQYF
TRBD1	TRBV2	TRBJ1-1	many	TGTGCCAGCAGTCGTGAGACAGGGATAAACACTGAAGCTTTCTTT	CASSRETGINTEAFF
.	TRBV24-1	TRBJ1-2	many	TGTGCCACCAGCCGGGACGGCTATGGCTACACCTTC	CATSRDGYGYTF
.	TRBV11-2	TRBJ1-1	few	TGTGCCAGCAGCTTAGTCGTGGGCACTGAAGCTTTCTTT	CASSLVVGTEAFF
.	TRBV15	TRBJ2-7	.	TGTGCCACCGGCAGAGAACCGGACGGGCAGTACTTC	CATGREPDGQYF
.	TRBV4-3	TRBJ1-1	many	TGCGCCAGCAGCCGAGAGTCTCAGGCGAACACTGAAGCTTTCTTT	CASSRESQANTEAFF
TRBD2	TRBV20-1	TRBJ2-2	many	TGCAGTGCTAGAGATTGGGCTAGCGGGAGTACCGGGGAGCTGTTTTTT	CSARDWASGSTGELFF
.	TRBV30	TRBJ2-1	many	TGTGCCTGGAGTATTGGGACACCCGAATACAATGAGCAGTTCTTC	CAWSIGTPEYNEQFF
.	TRBV6-5	TRBJ2-7	many	TGTGCCAGCAGTTACGGCTGGGGTACCGAGCAGTACTTC	CASSYGWGTEQYF